A selection of T cell receptor beta chains follows, all from one sample in a study of CXCR3 chemokines and chemotherapy response in bladder cancer. TCRdb re-analysed the PCR reads in MiXCR, keeping a single row per CDR3 protein. The sample shows about 3,100 distinct CDR3 sequences, around 10% of them seen only once. This specimen was acquired from a patient whose treatment included neoadjuvant chemotherapy. All receptors derive from a human donor with bladder cancer that responded to neoadjuvant chemotherapy. The CDR3 runs from the conserved cysteine through the conserved F or W. D genes are given only for firm matches. Only part of the rows carry a size: once, few, many, or a class if the clone is expanded.

clone size | J gene | V gene | D gene | CDR3 DNA | CDR3 protein
medium-sized | TRBJ1-1 | TRBV18 | - | TGTGCCAGCTCACCGCCGGACGGAAAAGCTTTCTTT | CASSPPDGKAFF
- | TRBJ2-4 | TRBV20-1 | - | TGCAGTGCTAGAGATGGAAGTGGAGACGGAAAAAACATTCAGTACTTC | CSARDGSGDGKNIQYF
large | TRBJ2-2 | TRBV6-6 | TRBD1 | TGTGCCAGCAGCCTACGAACAGGGGGATACACCGGGGAGCTGTTTTTT | CASSLRTGGYTGELFF
many | TRBJ2-3 | TRBV9 | - | TGTGCCAGCAGCGTATCTCCAGGGTCCCGCACAGATACGCAGTATTTT | CASSVSPGSRTDTQYF
few | TRBJ2-3 | TRBV9 | TRBD2 | TGTGCCAGCAGCGTAGCTACTAGCGGGACCTCAGATACGCAGTATTTT | CASSVATSGTSDTQYF
- | TRBJ1-6 | TRBV12-3/TRBV12-4 | TRBD1 | TGTGCCAGCAGGGAGGGGACAGGGGGGATTTCCCTCCACTTT | CASREGTGGISLHF
many | TRBJ2-7 | TRBV29-1 | - | TGCAGCGTCTTGGACCCCTCCTACGAGCAGTACTTC | CSVLDPSYEQYF
many | TRBJ2-7 | TRBV7-2 | TRBD1 | TGTGCCAGCAGCGGGGACAGGGGACCCTACGAGCAGTACTTC | CASSGDRGPYEQYF
few | TRBJ2-7 | TRBV6-5 | TRBD1 | TGTGCCAGCAGTTTCTCCGGGACAGCCTCTTACGAGCAGTACTTC | CASSFSGTASYEQYF
many | TRBJ2-6 | TRBV13 | - | TGTGCCAGCAGCTTAGAGGGCCGCTCCTCGATCTCTGGGGCCAACGTCCTGACTTTC | CASSLEGRSSISGANVLTF
medium-sized | TRBJ1-6 | TRBV6-5 | TRBD1 | TGTGCCAGCAGTGTCAGACAGGGCTTAAGCTCCTATAATTCACCCCTCCACTTT | CASSVRQGLSSYNSPLHF
many | TRBJ2-5 | TRBV12-3/TRBV12-4 | TRBD1 | TGTGCCAGCAGTCGAGGGACAGCTCAAGAGACCCAGTACTTC | CASSRGTAQETQYF
medium-sized | TRBJ1-5 | TRBV6-1 | TRBD1 | TGTGCCAGCAGTGACGGACAGGGTAGTCAGCCCCAGCATTTT | CASSDGQGSQPQHF
medium-sized | TRBJ2-1 | TRBV29-1 | TRBD2 | TGCAGCGTTGCGAGCGGGAGCTCCTACAATGAGCAGTTCTTC | CSVASGSSYNEQFF
large | TRBJ2-3 | TRBV7-2 | - | TGTGCCAGCAGCTTAGAACCGGGAGCGCGCACAGATACGCAGTATTTT | CASSLEPGARTDTQYF
- | TRBJ2-7 | TRBV27 | - | TGTGCCAGCGGCCCAGGAAATTTTCTTCAAGGGCAGTACTTC | CASGPGNFLQGQYF
many | TRBJ2-5 | TRBV20-1 | TRBD2 | TGCAGTGCAGGACGGACTAGCGGGCTCCAAGAGACCCAGTACTTC | CSAGRTSGLQETQYF
- | TRBJ1-2 | TRBV27 | - | TGTGCCAGCAGACAGGGTAGAGGCGGCTACACCTTC | CASRQGRGGYTF
medium-sized | TRBJ2-7 | TRBV5-6 | - | TGTGCCAGCAGCTTGGAATACGAGCAGTACTTC | CASSLEYEQYF
medium-sized | TRBJ1-5 | TRBV19 | TRBD1 | TGTGCCAGTAGTTGGGACAGCTATAGCAATCAGCCCCAGCATTTT | CASSWDSYSNQPQHF
many | TRBJ2-7 | TRBV5-4 | TRBD1 | TGTGCCAGCAGCTTGCACAGGGGAAGCTCCTACGAGCAGTACTTC | CASSLHRGSSYEQYF
- | TRBJ2-7 | TRBV15 | - | TGTGCCACCAGCAGAGTTGTAGCCGGGAGAGCCTACGAGCAGTACTTC | CATSRVVAGRAYEQYF
many | TRBJ2-5 | TRBV6-2/TRBV6-3 | - | TGTGCCAGCAGTTACGACGGATTCACATTCGAAGAGACCCAGTACTTC | CASSYDGFTFEETQYF
few | TRBJ2-7 | TRBV28 | TRBD2 | TGTGCCAGCACCGCTAGCGGGCTCGAGCAGTACTTC | CASTASGLEQYF
many | TRBJ2-7 | TRBV29-1 | TRBD1 | TGCAGCGTCGGGACAGGGTTGAGGTACGAGCAGTACTTC | CSVGTGLRYEQYF
many | TRBJ1-1 | TRBV28 | - | TGTGCCAGCACCCCTCCGTGGGCCATCACTGAAGCTTTCTTT | CASTPPWAITEAFF
- | TRBJ1-6 | TRBV14 | TRBD1 | TGTGCCAGCAGCCTTTTAGGACAGGGGGCTGGGTCACCCCTCCACTTT | CASSLLGQGAGSPLHF
- | TRBJ2-7 | TRBV15 | - | TGTGCCACCAGCAGAGATTACCAAGGGCAGTACTTC | CATSRDYQGQYF
many | TRBJ2-7 | TRBV27 | - | TGTGCCAGCAGTTCGGTAAGGGTGACTAGGTTTGAGCAGTACTTC | CASSSVRVTRFEQYF
medium-sized | TRBJ2-1 | TRBV7-2 | - | TGTGCCAGCAGCTTAGAGGGCAATGAGCAGTTCTTC | CASSLEGNEQFF
- | TRBJ2-4 | TRBV2 | - | TGTGCCAGCGGCGTCGGACAGAACTTACCTCAGTACTTC | CASGVGQNLPQYF
medium-sized | TRBJ1-1 | TRBV6-5 | TRBD1 | TGTGCCAGCAGTTCAGGGGGCGCGGGGGACACTGAAGCTTTCTTT | CASSSGGAGDTEAFF
many | TRBJ2-1 | TRBV27 | TRBD1 | TGTGCCAGCAGTTTAATAGGGGGCGCACAATTCTTC | CASSLIGGAQFF
medium-sized | TRBJ2-1 | TRBV19 | - | TGTGCCAGTAGACCTGGGTGGTCCTACAATGAGCAGTTCTTC | CASRPGWSYNEQFF
many | TRBJ2-1 | TRBV28 | - | TGTGCCAGCACCCCACTTAGCTTTTCCTACAATGAGCAGTTCTTC | CASTPLSFSYNEQFF
- | TRBJ2-3 | TRBV7-9 | - | TGTGCCAGCAGCCCCGGGATGGGAGACACAGATACGCAGTATTTT | CASSPGMGDTDTQYF
large | TRBJ2-1 | TRBV19 | - | TGTGCCACCGGCGTAGGGGTGGGTGAGCAGTTCTTC | CATGVGVGEQFF
many | TRBJ1-5 | TRBV24-1 | TRBD1 | TGTGCCACCAGTGACACTCCCACAGGGGGTAAGAATGAGCCCCAGCATTTT | CATSDTPTGGKNEPQHF
- | TRBJ2-7 | TRBV6-5 | - | TGTGCCAGCAGACTAAAACGACGCCGCACATTC | CASRLKRRRTF
many | TRBJ2-7 | TRBV7-2 | - | TGTGCCAGCAGTGTTTTTTGGTCGGGGTCCTCCTACGAGCAGTACTTC | CASSVFWSGSSYEQYF
- | TRBJ2-1 | TRBV19 | - | TGTGCCAGTAGGTACGGACACCGCTCCTACAATGAGCAGTTCTTC | CASRYGHRSYNEQFF
many | TRBJ2-7 | TRBV10-3 | - | TGTGCCATCAGTGAGTATATCCAAACCTACGAGCAGTACTTC | CAISEYIQTYEQYF
many | TRBJ1-3 | TRBV29-1 | TRBD1 | TGCAGCGTCGCCACAGGGGCGACTGGAAACACCATATATTTT | CSVATGATGNTIYF
many | TRBJ1-4 | TRBV6-5 | TRBD1 | TGTGCCAGCAGGTCGACAGGGAGGGATGAAAAACTGTTTTTT | CASRSTGRDEKLFF
- | TRBJ1-5 | TRBV28 | - | TGTGCCAGCAGTTGGTCCCGGTATAGCAATCAGCCCCAGCATTTT | CASSWSRYSNQPQHF
many | TRBJ1-3 | TRBV29-1 | - | TGCAGCGTGACGGGGGGGGCGTCCCTTGGAAACACCATATATTTT | CSVTGGASLGNTIYF
many | TRBJ1-6 | TRBV27 | TRBD1 | TGTGCCAGCAGTCCGGGGACAGCCCCGCGAAATTCACCCCTCCACTTT | CASSPGTAPRNSPLHF
medium-sized | TRBJ2-2 | TRBV19 | - | TGTGCCAGTAGTTTGGGGGTTAGGGCCGGGGAGCTGTTTTTT | CASSLGVRAGELFF
- | TRBJ1-5 | TRBV6-2/TRBV6-3 | - | TGTGCCAGCAGTTACGGGGAGTATCAGCCCCAGCATTTT | CASSYGEYQPQHF
- | TRBJ2-1 | TRBV19 | - | TGTGCCAGTAGTATATTAGGGACTGCTACGAGCTCCTACAATGAGCAGTTCTTC | CASSILGTATSSYNEQFF
- | TRBJ2-7 | TRBV19 | - | TGTGCCAGTAGTATAGGGGGTCATTACCAGTACGAGCAGTACTTC | CASSIGGHYQYEQYF
few | TRBJ2-1 | TRBV20-1 | - | TGCAGTGCTCGAACGCACCTAGGCTACAATGAGCAGTTCTTC | CSARTHLGYNEQFF
medium-sized | TRBJ2-7 | TRBV18 | TRBD1 | TGTGCCAGCTCAGGACAGGGGGCGCTCGAGCAGTACTTC | CASSGQGALEQYF
many | TRBJ2-4 | TRBV29-1 | - | TGCAGCGTTGAAGGGCCGTCTCCTTCAGTGAAAAACATTCAGTACTTC | CSVEGPSPSVKNIQYF
- | TRBJ2-7 | TRBV12-3/TRBV12-4 | TRBD1 | TGTGCCAGCAGGCCGAAAGGACAGGGGGTGTACGAGCAGTACTTC | CASRPKGQGVYEQYF
medium-sized | TRBJ2-3 | TRBV28 | TRBD1 | TGTGCCAGCAGTCTCCCGGGACAGACAGATACGCAGTATTTT | CASSLPGQTDTQYF
medium-sized | TRBJ2-3 | TRBV28 | - | TGTGCCAGCAGTACCACAGATACGCAGTATTTT | CASSTTDTQYF
many | TRBJ2-6 | TRBV12-3/TRBV12-4 | TRBD1 | TGTGCCAGCAGTGGCGGGACAGGGGCGTCTGGGGCCAACGTCCTGACTTTC | CASSGGTGASGANVLTF
medium-sized | TRBJ1-2 | TRBV6-2/TRBV6-3 | - | TGTGCCAGCAGCCCGCAGACAGCCGCGGTCTATGGCTACACCTTC | CASSPQTAAVYGYTF
many | TRBJ2-1 | TRBV20-1 | TRBD2 | TGCAGTGCTAGCCCTAGGACTAGCAGCTACAATGAGCAGTTCTTC | CSASPRTSSYNEQFF